This T cell receptor beta chain is drawn from a study of PD-1 blockade in classical Hodgkin lymphoma. Study-level points and caveats: Complete responders had baseline diversity similar to newly diagnosed patients. TCR diversity in CD4+, not CD8+, cells rose significantly by C4D1.

Sequencing was performed with immunoSEQ multiplex PCR; in TCRdb, only in-frame clones are kept and a portion is missing. The sample yields tens of thousands of clones, around 86% seen once. Time point in this sample: cycle 4 day 1 (C4D1), after about 6 weeks of nivolumab. In every patient, relapse followed autologous stem cell transplantation, while exposure to brentuximab vedotin differed. The study purified CD4+ T cells from thawed PBMCs using magnetic negative selection. Classifying best responses yielded complete response, partial response or progressive disease. The germline gives CDR1 SGHTA, CDR2 FQGNSA. V lost 5 bases, J lost 4 bases, and 5 bases stayed unmatched. The CDR3 spans 14 residues. As to this clone: As yet, its antigen is unknown.

This chain links TRBV7-2 with TRBJ1-1; 9 bases map to TRBD1. Source: CD4+ T cells from blood, taken before the fourth cycle of nivolumab. This TCR was recovered from a human donor with classical Hodgkin lymphoma. The CDR3: CASSEGQGVTEAFF. The CDR3 DNA reads as TGTGCCAGCAGCGAGGGACAGGGAGTCACTGAAGCTTTCTTT. The whole variable domain, remainder taken from reference TRBV7-2 and TRBJ1-1, is GAGVSQSPSNKVTEKGKDVELRCDPISGHTALYWYRQSLGQGLEFLIYFQGNSAPDKSGLPSDRFSAERTGGSVSTLTIQRTQQEDSAVYLCASSEGQGVTEAFFGQGTRLTVV.